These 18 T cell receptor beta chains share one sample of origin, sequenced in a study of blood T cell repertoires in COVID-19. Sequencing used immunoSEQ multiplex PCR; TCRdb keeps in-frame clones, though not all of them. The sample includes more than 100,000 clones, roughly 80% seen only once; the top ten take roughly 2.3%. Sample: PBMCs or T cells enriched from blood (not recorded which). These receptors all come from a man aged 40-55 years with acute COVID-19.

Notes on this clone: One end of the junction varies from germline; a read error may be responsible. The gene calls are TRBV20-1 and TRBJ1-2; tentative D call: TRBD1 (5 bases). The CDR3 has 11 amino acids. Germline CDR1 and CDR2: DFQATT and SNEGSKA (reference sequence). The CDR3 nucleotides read TGCAGTGTTAGAAGGGGTATAGGCTACACCTTC. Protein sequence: CSVRRGIGYTF.

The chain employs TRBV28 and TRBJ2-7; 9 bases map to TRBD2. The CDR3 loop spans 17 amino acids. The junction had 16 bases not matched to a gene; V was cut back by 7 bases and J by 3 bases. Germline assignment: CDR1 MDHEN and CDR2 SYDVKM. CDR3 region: CASKATSGPLGYYEQYF. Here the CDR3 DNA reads TGTGCCAGCAAGGCGACTAGCGGCCCCCTGGGGTACTACGAGCAGTACTTC. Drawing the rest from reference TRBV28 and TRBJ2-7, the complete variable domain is DVKVTQSSRYLVKRTGEKVFLECVQDMDHENMFWYRQDPGLGLRLIYFSYDVKMKEKGDIPEGYSVSREKKERFSLILESASTNQTSMYLCASKATSGPLGYYEQYFGPGTRLTVT.

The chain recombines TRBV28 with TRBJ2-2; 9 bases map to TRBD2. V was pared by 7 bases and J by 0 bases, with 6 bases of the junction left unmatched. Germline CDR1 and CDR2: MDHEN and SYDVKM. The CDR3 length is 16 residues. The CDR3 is CASILSSGANTGELFF. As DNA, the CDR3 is TGTGCCAGCATTCTTTCTAGCGGGGCGAACACCGGGGAGCTGTTTTTT.

CDR3 region: CASSPDTVRCEQYF. The DNA for the CDR3 is TGTGCCAGCAGCCCGGACACGGTCCGGTGCGAGCAGTACTTC. The chain has TRBV7-3 and TRBJ2-7, with D possibly TRBD1 on 5 matching bases. The germline CDR1 and CDR2 sequences are SGHTA and FQGTGA. The CDR3 is 14 residues long. Trimming shortened V by 5 bases and J by 6 bases, and 17 bases separated the two germline ends.

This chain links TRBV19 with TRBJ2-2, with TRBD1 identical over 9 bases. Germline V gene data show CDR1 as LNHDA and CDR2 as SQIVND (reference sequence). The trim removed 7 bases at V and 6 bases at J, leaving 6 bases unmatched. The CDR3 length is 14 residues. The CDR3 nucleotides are TGTGCCAGTACCCCGGGACAGGGTGCCGGGGAGCTGTTTTTT. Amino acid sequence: CASTPGQGAGELFF.

The CDR3 sequence: CASSVRGAPHEQFF. CDR3 coding DNA: TGTGCCAGCAGCGTTAGGGGCGCGCCCCATGAGCAGTTCTTC. This chain links TRBV7-6 with TRBJ2-1, with D perhaps matching TRBD1 (5 bases). The V end was cut by 5 bases, the J end by 8 bases, with 16 bases between. This CDR3 spans 14 amino acids. Germline V gives CDR1 SGHVS, CDR2 FNYEAQ.

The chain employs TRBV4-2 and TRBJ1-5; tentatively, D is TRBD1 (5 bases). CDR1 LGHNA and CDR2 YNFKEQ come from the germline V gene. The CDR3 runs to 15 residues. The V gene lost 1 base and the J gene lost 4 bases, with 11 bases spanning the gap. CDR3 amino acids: CASSQAQGGNQPQHF. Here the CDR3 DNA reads TGTGCCAGCAGCCAAGCCCAGGGAGGTAATCAGCCCCAGCATTTT.

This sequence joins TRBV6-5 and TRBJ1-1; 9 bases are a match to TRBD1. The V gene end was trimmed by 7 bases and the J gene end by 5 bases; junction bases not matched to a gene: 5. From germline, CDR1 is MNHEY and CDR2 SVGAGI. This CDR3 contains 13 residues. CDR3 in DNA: TGTGCCAGCACCTCGACAGGGGGGACTGAAGCTTTCTTT. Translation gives CASTSTGGTEAFF.

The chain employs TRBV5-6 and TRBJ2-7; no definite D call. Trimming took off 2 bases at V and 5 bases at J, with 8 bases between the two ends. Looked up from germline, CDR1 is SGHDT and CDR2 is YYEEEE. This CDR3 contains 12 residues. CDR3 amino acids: CASSFDFNEQYF. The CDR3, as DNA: TGTGCCAGCAGCTTCGACTTCAACGAGCAGTACTTC.

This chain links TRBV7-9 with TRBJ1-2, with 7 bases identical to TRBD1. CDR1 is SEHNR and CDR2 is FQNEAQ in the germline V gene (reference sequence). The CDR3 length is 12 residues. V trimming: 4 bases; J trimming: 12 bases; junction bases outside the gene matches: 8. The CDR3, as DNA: TGTGCCAGCAGCTCGGGGACAGTCTGGGACACCTTC. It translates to CASSSGTVWDTF. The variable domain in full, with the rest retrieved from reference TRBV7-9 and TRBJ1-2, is DTGVSQNPRHKITKRGQNVTFRCDPISEHNRLYWYRQTLGQGPEFLTYFQNEAQLEKSRLLSDRFSAERPKGSFSTLEIQRTEQGDSAMYLCASSSGTVWDTFGSGTRLTVV.

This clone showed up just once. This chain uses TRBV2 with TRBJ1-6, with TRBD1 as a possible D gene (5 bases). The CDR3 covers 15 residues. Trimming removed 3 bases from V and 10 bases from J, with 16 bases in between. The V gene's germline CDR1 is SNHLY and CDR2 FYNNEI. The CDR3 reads CASSDRQPFQSPLHF. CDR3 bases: TGTGCCAGCAGTGATAGACAGCCCTTTCAGTCACCCCTCCACTTT.

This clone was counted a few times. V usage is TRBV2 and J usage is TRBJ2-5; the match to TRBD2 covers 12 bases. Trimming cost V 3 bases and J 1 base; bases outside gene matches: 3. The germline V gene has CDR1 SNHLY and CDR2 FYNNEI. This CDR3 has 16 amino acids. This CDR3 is CASSDSSGGVQETQYF. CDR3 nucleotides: TGTGCCAGCAGTGATTCTAGCGGGGGGGTCCAAGAGACCCAGTACTTC. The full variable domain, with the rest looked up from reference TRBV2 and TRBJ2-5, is EPEVTQTPSHQVTQMGQEVILRCVPISNHLYFYWYRQILGQKVEFLVSFYNNEISEKSEIFDDQFSVERPDGSNFTLKIRSTKLEDSAMYFCASSDSSGGVQETQYFGPGTRLLVL.

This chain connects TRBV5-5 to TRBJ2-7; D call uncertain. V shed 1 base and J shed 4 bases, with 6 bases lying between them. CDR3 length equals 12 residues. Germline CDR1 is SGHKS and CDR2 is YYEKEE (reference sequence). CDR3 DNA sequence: TGTGCCAGCAGCTTGCCATCATACGAGCAGTACTTC. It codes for CASSLPSYEQYF.

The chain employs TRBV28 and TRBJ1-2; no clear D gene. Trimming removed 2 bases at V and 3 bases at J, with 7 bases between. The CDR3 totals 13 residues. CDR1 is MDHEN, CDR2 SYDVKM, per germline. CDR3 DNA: TGTGCCAGCAGTTTACTAGACGACTATGGCTACACCTTC. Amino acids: CASSLLDDYGYTF.

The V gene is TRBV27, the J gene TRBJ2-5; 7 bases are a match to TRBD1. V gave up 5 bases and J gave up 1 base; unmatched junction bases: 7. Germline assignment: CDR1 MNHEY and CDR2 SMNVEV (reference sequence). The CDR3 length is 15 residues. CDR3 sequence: CASSPRDRAQETQYF. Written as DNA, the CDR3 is TGTGCCAGCAGTCCCCGCGACAGGGCCCAAGAGACCCAGTACTTC.

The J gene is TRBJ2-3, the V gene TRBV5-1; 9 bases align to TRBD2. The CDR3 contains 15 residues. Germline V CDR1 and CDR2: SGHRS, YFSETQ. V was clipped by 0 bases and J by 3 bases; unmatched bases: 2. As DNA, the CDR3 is TGCGCCAGCAGCTTGGGCGGGAGGGCGACAGATACGCAGTATTTT. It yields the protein CASSLGGRATDTQYF.

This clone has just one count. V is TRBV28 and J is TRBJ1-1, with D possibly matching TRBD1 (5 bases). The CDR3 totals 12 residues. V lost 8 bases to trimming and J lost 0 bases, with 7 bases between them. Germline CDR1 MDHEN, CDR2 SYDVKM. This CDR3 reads CASDSMNTEAFF. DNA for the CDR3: TGTGCCAGCGACAGCATGAACACTGAAGCTTTCTTT.

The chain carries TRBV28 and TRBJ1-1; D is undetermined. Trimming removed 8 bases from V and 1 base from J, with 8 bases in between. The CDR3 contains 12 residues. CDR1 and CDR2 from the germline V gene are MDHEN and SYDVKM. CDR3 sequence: CASSGENTEAFF. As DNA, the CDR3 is TGTGCCAGCTCGGGTGAGAACACTGAAGCTTTCTTT.